In this sample, the clone carrying this TCR beta chain turned up many times. The antigen is unknown. Blood was drawn at first hyperthyroidism diagnosis, before any ophthalmopathy symptoms. These data come from a study of T cells in Graves' hyperthyroidism and ophthalmopathy. Amplification yielded TCR beta CDR3 regions, with RNA transcripts as the source. TCR CDR3 underwent first-round RT-PCR with the HTBI primer set. TCRdb independently ran MiXCR on the multiplex PCR reads; one entry per CDR3 protein. The sample lists nearly 600,000 distinct CDR3 sequences; about 14% were seen once. General study findings and limits: Ophthalmopathy and stable hyperthyroidism were separated by a 13 V-J model.

This CDR3 has 12 amino acids. The germline gives CDR1 DFQATT, CDR2 SNEGSKA (reference sequence). V was shortened by 6 bases and J by 1 base, with 9 bases between the two germline ends. This sequence joins TRBV20-1 and TRBJ1-1, with D unresolved. The clonotype was recovered from a woman aged 25-40 years with Graves' hyperthyroidism that later progressed to Graves' ophthalmopathy. The material sequenced was blood. This chain's CDR3 is CSAVGGNTEAFF. CDR3 in DNA: TGCAGTGCCGTCGGCGGGAACACTGAAGCTTTCTTT.